The sequence of this T cell receptor beta chain was determined in a study of cytomegalovirus exposure and HLA in healthy donors. Findings and caveats of the study: While the bulk of TCR sequences proved rare, some public TCRs turned up in many donors. Likely technical artifact: a cluster of highly shared sequence variants. The classifier reportedly diagnosed cytomegalovirus status with high specificity and sensitivity.

This clone was counted a few times. As yet, its antigen is unknown. Germline CDR1 reads SQVTM; CDR2 reads ANQGSEA. This CDR3 has 13 amino acids. The V gene end was trimmed by 4 bases and the J gene end by 4 bases; junction bases not matched to a gene: 4. The primer mix had 60 Vbeta and 13 Jbeta primers. Sequencing was performed with immunoSEQ multiplex PCR; in TCRdb, only in-frame clones are kept and a portion is missing. The sample consists of roughly 150,000 clones, over 50% of them appearing once. Specimen: PBMCs. The sequence was obtained from a human donor in good health. The chain recombines TRBV29-1 with TRBJ2-1, with 7 bases that match TRBD1. The CDR3 spells CSVVGQSYNEQFF. In DNA, the CDR3 is TGCAGCGTTGTGGGACAGTCTTACAATGAGCAGTTCTTC.